This T cell receptor (beta chain) was recovered during a study of early T cells in non-severe SARS-CoV-2 infection. The wider study: Chains were not paired, and sequencing was done on bulk RNA from unsorted whole blood.

Unique molecular identifiers tagged individual cDNA molecules. From the 5' RACE reads, TCRdb called clonotypes with MiXCR, one entry per CDR3 protein. The data show some 71,000 distinct CDR3 sequences, more than 8% seen once. Whole-study results and caveats: The VDJdb matching leaned toward anti-spike CD8 responses and overlooked private and CD4 specificities.

This clonotype came up many times. What it recognizes is unknown. This specimen was whole blood, taken at baseline. The sequence came from an adult who was a healthcare worker with PCR-confirmed SARS-CoV-2 infection or an uninfected control (not recorded which).

The CDR3 coding sequence is TGTGCCAGCAGCCCACCGCAACAGGGGGCGGCCAATGAGCAGTTCTTC. Translating it yields CASSPPQQGAANEQFF. The chain recombines TRBV28 with TRBJ2-1; 9 nucleotides match TRBD1. The CDR3 spans 16 residues. V lost 6 bases and J lost 6; bases outside the gene matches: 12. Germline-derived CDR1 and CDR2 are MDHEN and SYDVKM.